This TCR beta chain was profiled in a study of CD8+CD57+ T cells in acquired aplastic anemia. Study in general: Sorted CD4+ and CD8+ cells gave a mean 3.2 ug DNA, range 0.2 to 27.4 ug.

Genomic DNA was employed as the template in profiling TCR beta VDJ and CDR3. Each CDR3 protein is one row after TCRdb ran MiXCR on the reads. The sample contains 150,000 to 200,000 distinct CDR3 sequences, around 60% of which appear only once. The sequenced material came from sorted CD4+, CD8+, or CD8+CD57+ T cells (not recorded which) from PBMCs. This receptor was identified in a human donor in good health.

CDR3 amino acids: CSARAAAGSNEQFF. CDR3 sequence (DNA): TGCAGTGCTAGAGCAGCGGCCGGGAGCAATGAGCAGTTCTTC. This chain joins TRBV20-1 and TRBJ2-1, with D possibly matching TRBD2 (6 bases). From germline, CDR1 is DFQATT and CDR2 SNEGSKA (reference sequence). This CDR3 comprises 14 residues. Trimming took off 1 base at V and 6 bases at J, with 13 bases between the two ends.